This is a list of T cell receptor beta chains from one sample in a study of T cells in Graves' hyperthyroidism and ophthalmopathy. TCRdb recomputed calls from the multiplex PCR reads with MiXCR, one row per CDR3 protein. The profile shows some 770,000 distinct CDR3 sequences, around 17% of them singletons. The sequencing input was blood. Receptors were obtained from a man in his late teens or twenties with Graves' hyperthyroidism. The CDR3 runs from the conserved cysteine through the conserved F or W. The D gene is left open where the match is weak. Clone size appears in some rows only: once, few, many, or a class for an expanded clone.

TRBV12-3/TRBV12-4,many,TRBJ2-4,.,CASSGDGNIQYF,TGTGCCAGCAGCGGGGACGGCAACATTCAGTACTTC
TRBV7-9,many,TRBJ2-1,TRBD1,CASPPGQGSSEQFF,TGTGCCAGCCCCCCGGGACAGGGGAGTAGTGAGCAGTTCTTC
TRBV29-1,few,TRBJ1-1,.,CSVQGRLNTEAFF,TGCAGCGTTCAGGGGCGCCTAAACACTGAAGCTTTCTTT
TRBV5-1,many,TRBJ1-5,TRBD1,CASSLEGDRHQPQHF,TGCGCCAGCAGCTTGGAAGGGGACAGGCATCAGCCCCAGCATTTT
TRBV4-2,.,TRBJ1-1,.,CASSQDRGKEAFF,TGTGCCAGCAGCCAAGATCGGGGGAAAGAAGCTTTCTTT
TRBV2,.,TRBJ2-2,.,CASRGETGELFF,TGTGCCAGCAGGGGGGAGACCGGGGAGCTGTTTTTT
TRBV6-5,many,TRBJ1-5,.,CASSYSNNQPQHF,TGTGCCAGCAGTTACTCGAACAATCAGCCCCAGCATTTT
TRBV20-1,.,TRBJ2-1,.,CSARDPSGAGIYNEQFF,TGCAGTGCTAGAGATCCATCAGGGGCCGGGATTTACAATGAGCAGTTCTTC
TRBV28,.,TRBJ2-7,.,CGTSNSYEQYF,TGTGGCACTAGTAACTCCTACGAGCAGTACTTC
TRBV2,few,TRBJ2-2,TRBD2,CASSDPDGGRAGTGELFF,TGTGCCAGCAGTGACCCTGATGGCGGGAGGGCCGGCACCGGGGAGCTGTTTTTT
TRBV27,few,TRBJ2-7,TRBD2,CASSIGTSGAYEQYF,TGTGCCAGCAGTATCGGGACTAGCGGGGCCTACGAGCAGTACTTC
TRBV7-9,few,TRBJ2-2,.,CASNTIAGELFF,TGTGCCAGCAACACCATTGCCGGGGAGCTGTTTTTT
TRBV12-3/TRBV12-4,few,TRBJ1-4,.,CASTLSGEEKLFF,TGTGCCAGCACCTTATCGGGGGAGGAAAAACTGTTTTTT
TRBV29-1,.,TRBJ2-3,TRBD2,CSVELAGGFSDTQYF,TGCAGCGTTGAATTGGCGGGAGGGTTCTCAGATACGCAGTATTTT
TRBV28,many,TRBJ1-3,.,CASEEFASGNTIYF,TGTGCCAGCGAAGAGTTTGCCTCTGGAAACACCATATATTTT
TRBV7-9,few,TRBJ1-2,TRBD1,CASSYPRTGGSGYTF,TGTGCCAGCAGCTACCCAAGGACAGGGGGTTCTGGCTACACCTTC
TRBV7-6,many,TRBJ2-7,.,CASSLVAGQKNF,TGTGCCAGCAGCTTAGTGGCGGGACAGAAGAACTTC
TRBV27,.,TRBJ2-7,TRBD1,CASSQGQGRTYEQYF,TGTGCCAGCAGCCAAGGACAGGGAAGGACCTACGAGCAGTACTTC
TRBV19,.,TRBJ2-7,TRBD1,CASSIDRTGNLEQYF,TGTGCCAGTAGTATAGACCGGACAGGGAATCTCGAGCAGTACTTC
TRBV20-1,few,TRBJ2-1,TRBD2,CSAGSGTSDEEQFF,TGCAGTGCTGGGTCCGGGACTAGCGACGAAGAGCAGTTCTTC
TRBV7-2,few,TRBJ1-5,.,CASSQHGQINQPQHF,TGTGCCAGCAGCCAGCATGGACAGATCAATCAGCCCCAGCATTTT
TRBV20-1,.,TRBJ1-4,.,CSATTGGSGEKLFF,TGCAGTGCTACCACAGGAGGGTCCGGAGAAAAACTGTTTTTT
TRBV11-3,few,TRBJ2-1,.,CASSLYIRGGPFYNEQFF,TGTGCCAGCAGCTTATATATTCGCGGAGGCCCTTTCTACAATGAGCAGTTCTTC
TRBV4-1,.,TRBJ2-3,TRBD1,CASSQEGQGTPSTDTQYF,TGCGCCAGCAGCCAGGAGGGACAGGGAACCCCTAGCACAGATACGCAGTATTTT
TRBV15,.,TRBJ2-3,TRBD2,CATLLAGGTDTQYF,TGTGCCACCCTACTAGCGGGAGGAACAGATACGCAGTATTTT
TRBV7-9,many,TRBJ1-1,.,CASSVPGRTEAFF,TGTGCCAGCAGCGTACCGGGGAGGACTGAAGCTTTCTTT
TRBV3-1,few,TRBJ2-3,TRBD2,CASSPGLATLTDTQYF,TGTGCCAGCAGCCCGGGACTAGCGACCCTCACAGATACGCAGTATTTT